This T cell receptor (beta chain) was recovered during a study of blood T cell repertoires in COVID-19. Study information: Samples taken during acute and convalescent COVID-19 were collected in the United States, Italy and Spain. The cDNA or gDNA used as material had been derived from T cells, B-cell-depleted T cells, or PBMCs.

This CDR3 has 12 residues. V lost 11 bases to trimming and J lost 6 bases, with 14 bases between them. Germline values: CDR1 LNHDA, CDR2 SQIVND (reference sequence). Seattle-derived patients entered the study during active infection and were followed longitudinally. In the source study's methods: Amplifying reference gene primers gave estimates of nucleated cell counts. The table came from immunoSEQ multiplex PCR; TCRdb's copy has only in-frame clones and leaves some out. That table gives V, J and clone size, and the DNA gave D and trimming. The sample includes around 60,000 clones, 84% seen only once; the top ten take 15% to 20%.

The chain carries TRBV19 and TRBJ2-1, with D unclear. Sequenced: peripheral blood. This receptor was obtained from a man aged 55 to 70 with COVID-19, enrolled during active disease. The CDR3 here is CAANFSSNEQFF. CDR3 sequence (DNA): TGTGCCGCCAATTTTAGTTCCAATGAGCAGTTCTTC. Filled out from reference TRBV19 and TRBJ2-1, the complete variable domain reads DGGITQSPKYLFRKEGQNVTLSCEQNLNHDAMYWYRQDPGQGLRLIYYSQIVNDFQKGDIAEGYSVSREKKESFPLTVTSAQKNPTAFYLCAANFSSNEQFFGPGTRLTVL.